This T cell receptor beta chain derives from a study of blood T cell repertoires in COVID-19. Study-wide context: From the United States, Italy and Spain came samples of acute and convalescent COVID-19. From T cells, B-cell-depleted T cells, or PBMCs came the material, which was cDNA or gDNA.

In the study's own analysis: Amplification from reference gene primers served as the basis for estimated nucleated cell counts. Sequencing used immunoSEQ multiplex PCR; TCRdb keeps in-frame clones, though not all of them. The DNA gave D and trimming, while V, J and clone size come from that table. The sample comprises about 62,000 clones, 80% to 95% of which are singletons, and approximately 6.2% rests with the top ten. The V end was cut by 3 bases, the J end by 0 bases, with 12 bases between. Looked up from germline, CDR1 is SGHRS and CDR2 is YFSETQ. This CDR3 is built from 15 residues. The sequencing sample was made of peripheral blood. This clonotype was sampled from a human donor in a cohort sampled during active COVID-19. The chain uses TRBV5-1 and TRBJ1-1; no reliable D call. The CDR3 DNA sequence: TGCGCCAGCAGCTACGAGGAGACCATGAACACTGAAGCTTTCTTT. The encoded protein is CASSYEETMNTEAFF.